These T cell receptor beta chains were read from a single sample in a study of T cells in Graves' hyperthyroidism and ophthalmopathy. TCRdb reprocessed the multiplex PCR reads via MiXCR and lists one record per CDR3 protein. The data show some 440,000 distinct CDR3 sequences, 15% to 18% seen once. The material sequenced was blood. These receptors originate from a woman aged 18-29 years with Graves' hyperthyroidism. The CDR3 runs from the conserved cysteine through the conserved F or W. A D gene is named only where the DNA matches it firmly. Rows give clone size only sometimes, using once, few, many, or a class for an expanded clone.

CDR3 protein: CASTQANGNQPQHF
CDR3 DNA: TGTGCCAGCACCCAGGCCAATGGCAATCAGCCCCAGCATTTT
V gene: TRBV6-1
D gene: -
J gene: TRBJ1-5
clone size: many

CDR3 protein: CSARDRTLPGGEQYF
CDR3 DNA: TGCAGTGCTAGAGATCGAACTCTCCCGGGTGGGGAGCAGTACTTC
V gene: TRBV20-1
D gene: -
J gene: TRBJ2-7
clone size: many

CDR3 protein: CASSPRQGGGYTF
CDR3 DNA: TGTGCCAGCAGCCCTCGACAGGGTGGAGGCTACACCTTC
V gene: TRBV7-2
D gene: TRBD1
J gene: TRBJ1-2
clone size: many

CDR3 protein: CASSLGGDGGELFF
CDR3 DNA: TGTGCCAGCAGCCTTGGAGGTGATGGCGGGGAGCTGTTTTTT
V gene: TRBV7-9
D gene: -
J gene: TRBJ2-2
clone size: few

CDR3 protein: CASSFGYNEKLFF
CDR3 DNA: TGCGCCAGCAGCTTCGGTTATAATGAAAAACTGTTTTTT
V gene: TRBV5-1
D gene: -
J gene: TRBJ1-4
clone size: many

CDR3 protein: CASSYLDGLNTEAFF
CDR3 DNA: TGTGCCAGCAGTTACCTGGACGGATTGAACACTGAAGCTTTCTTT
V gene: TRBV6-6
D gene: -
J gene: TRBJ1-1
clone size: many

CDR3 protein: CVSSLDRDPEAFF
CDR3 DNA: TGTGTCAGCAGCTTAGACAGGGACCCTGAAGCTTTCTTT
V gene: TRBV11-2
D gene: TRBD1
J gene: TRBJ1-1
clone size: -

CDR3 protein: CAISESVGRNPYEQYF
CDR3 DNA: TGTGCCATCAGTGAGTCGGTCGGACGGAACCCCTACGAGCAGTACTTC
V gene: TRBV10-3
D gene: -
J gene: TRBJ2-7
clone size: many

CDR3 protein: CASSPHGVSTDTQYF
CDR3 DNA: TGCGCCAGCAGCCCCCACGGGGTAAGCACAGATACGCAGTATTTT
V gene: TRBV5-1
D gene: -
J gene: TRBJ2-3
clone size: many

CDR3 protein: CATSAAGVEFF
CDR3 DNA: TGTGCCACCAGTGCCGCGGGAGTCGAGTTCTTC
V gene: TRBV24-1
D gene: TRBD2
J gene: TRBJ2-1
clone size: few

CDR3 protein: CASSSGFSNQPQHF
CDR3 DNA: TGTGCCAGCAGCTCGGGCTTCAGCAATCAGCCCCAGCATTTT
V gene: TRBV5-6
D gene: -
J gene: TRBJ1-5
clone size: many

CDR3 protein: CASSQGRWSTDTQYF
CDR3 DNA: TGTGCCAGCAGCCAAGGGAGATGGAGCACAGATACGCAGTATTTT
V gene: TRBV3-1
D gene: -
J gene: TRBJ2-3
clone size: many

CDR3 protein: CASSTQGAHYGYTF
CDR3 DNA: TGTGCCAGTAGTACTCAAGGAGCGCACTATGGCTACACCTTC
V gene: TRBV19
D gene: -
J gene: TRBJ1-2
clone size: many

CDR3 protein: CASSATGSVNQPQHF
CDR3 DNA: TGTGCCAGCAGTGCGACAGGGTCGGTGAATCAGCCCCAGCATTTT
V gene: TRBV6-1
D gene: TRBD1
J gene: TRBJ1-5
clone size: many

CDR3 protein: CATSSLGGESDTQYF
CDR3 DNA: TGTGCCACCAGCAGCCTGGGCGGGGAAAGTGATACGCAGTATTTT
V gene: TRBV15
D gene: -
J gene: TRBJ2-3
clone size: many

CDR3 protein: CASIPGGREYGYTF
CDR3 DNA: TGTGCCAGCATTCCTGGGGGGCGGGAGTATGGCTACACCTTC
V gene: TRBV28
D gene: -
J gene: TRBJ1-2
clone size: many

CDR3 protein: CASSTQQGGMSTGELFF
CDR3 DNA: TGTGCCAGTAGTACTCAACAGGGGGGAATGAGCACCGGGGAGCTGTTTTTT
V gene: TRBV19
D gene: TRBD1
J gene: TRBJ2-2
clone size: many

CDR3 protein: CASGPSGRYQETQYF
CDR3 DNA: TGTGCCAGCGGTCCTAGCGGGAGGTACCAAGAGACCCAGTACTTC
V gene: TRBV12-3/TRBV12-4
D gene: TRBD2
J gene: TRBJ2-5
clone size: many

CDR3 protein: CASSLVGVYNEQFF
CDR3 DNA: TGTGCCAGCAGCTTAGTAGGCGTCTACAATGAGCAGTTCTTC
V gene: TRBV7-9
D gene: -
J gene: TRBJ2-1
clone size: many

CDR3 protein: CSVPGKGNQPQHF
CDR3 DNA: TGCAGTGTGCCCGGGAAAGGCAATCAGCCCCAGCATTTT
V gene: TRBV20-1
D gene: -
J gene: TRBJ1-5
clone size: few

CDR3 protein: CATSAGGAVLNIQYF
CDR3 DNA: TGTGCCACCAGCGCTGGTGGAGCGGTCCTAAACATTCAGTACTTC
V gene: TRBV15
D gene: -
J gene: TRBJ2-4
clone size: -

CDR3 protein: CASSFSGHPAETQYF
CDR3 DNA: TGTGCCAGTAGTTTCAGCGGGCACCCAGCGGAGACCCAGTACTTC
V gene: TRBV19
D gene: -
J gene: TRBJ2-5
clone size: -

CDR3 protein: CASGLRDHYGYTF
CDR3 DNA: TGTGCTAGTGGTCTCCGGGACCACTATGGCTACACCTTC
V gene: TRBV12-5
D gene: -
J gene: TRBJ1-2
clone size: many

CDR3 protein: CASSVNYGYTF
CDR3 DNA: TGTGCCAGCTCAGTTAACTATGGCTACACCTTC
V gene: TRBV6-1
D gene: -
J gene: TRBJ1-2
clone size: many

CDR3 protein: CASSIKGALDYGYTF
CDR3 DNA: TGTGCCAGTAGTATAAAGGGGGCACTTGACTATGGCTACACCTTC
V gene: TRBV19
D gene: TRBD1
J gene: TRBJ1-2
clone size: many

CDR3 protein: CASSSTTGASYEQYF
CDR3 DNA: TGCGCCAGCAGCTCCACGACAGGGGCAAGCTACGAGCAGTACTTC
V gene: TRBV5-1
D gene: TRBD1
J gene: TRBJ2-7
clone size: -

CDR3 protein: CASRHRQETQYF
CDR3 DNA: TGTGCCAGCAGGCACCGACAAGAGACCCAGTACTTC
V gene: TRBV7-8
D gene: -
J gene: TRBJ2-5
clone size: many

CDR3 protein: CASSSAGSTDTQYF
CDR3 DNA: TGTGCCAGCAGCTCTGCCGGGAGTACAGATACGCAGTATTTT
V gene: TRBV27
D gene: -
J gene: TRBJ2-3
clone size: many

CDR3 protein: CASSSTTGGKETQYF
CDR3 DNA: TGTGCCAGCAGCTCAACGACAGGGGGAAAAGAGACCCAGTACTTC
V gene: TRBV9
D gene: TRBD1
J gene: TRBJ2-5
clone size: -

CDR3 protein: CASSSTGASYNEQFF
CDR3 DNA: TGTGCCAGCAGCTCGACTGGCGCCTCATACAATGAGCAGTTCTTC
V gene: TRBV5-6
D gene: -
J gene: TRBJ2-1
clone size: many

CDR3 protein: CSAREEGTDTQYF
CDR3 DNA: TGCAGTGCTAGAGAGGAGGGCACAGATACGCAGTATTTT
V gene: TRBV20-1
D gene: -
J gene: TRBJ2-3
clone size: many

CDR3 protein: CASSLDRWTSGSTGANVLTF
CDR3 DNA: TGTGCCAGCAGCTTAGACCGTTGGACTAGCGGGAGCACTGGGGCCAACGTCCTGACTTTC
V gene: TRBV11-3
D gene: TRBD2
J gene: TRBJ2-6
clone size: -

CDR3 protein: CASSPRTSGDTQYF
CDR3 DNA: TGTGCCAGCAGCCCGAGGACTAGCGGCGATACGCAGTATTTT
V gene: TRBV7-9
D gene: TRBD2
J gene: TRBJ2-3
clone size: many

CDR3 protein: CASSFLDQEGEQFF
CDR3 DNA: TGTGCCAGCAGCTTTTTAGACCAGGAGGGTGAGCAGTTCTTC
V gene: TRBV7-8
D gene: -
J gene: TRBJ2-1
clone size: many

CDR3 protein: CASRRGTVTYEQYF
CDR3 DNA: TGTGCCAGCAGAAGGGGGACTGTAACTTACGAGCAGTACTTC
V gene: TRBV12-3/TRBV12-4
D gene: -
J gene: TRBJ2-7
clone size: many

CDR3 protein: CASSRQGAGYGYTF
CDR3 DNA: TGTGCCAGCAGTAGACAGGGGGCTGGCTATGGCTACACCTTC
V gene: TRBV2
D gene: TRBD1
J gene: TRBJ1-2
clone size: many

CDR3 protein: CASSLRTSYEQFF
CDR3 DNA: TGCGCCAGCAGCTTGAGGACTAGCTACGAGCAGTTCTTC
V gene: TRBV5-1
D gene: TRBD2
J gene: TRBJ2-1
clone size: many

CDR3 protein: CASSLGDNQPQHF
CDR3 DNA: TGTGCCAGCAGCTTAGGCGACAATCAGCCCCAGCATTTT
V gene: TRBV7-9
D gene: -
J gene: TRBJ1-5
clone size: many

CDR3 protein: CASSMMGGNQPQHF
CDR3 DNA: TGTGCCAGCAGCATGATGGGTGGAAATCAGCCCCAGCATTTT
V gene: TRBV7-9
D gene: -
J gene: TRBJ1-5
clone size: many

CDR3 protein: CATQGQGGPYEQYF
CDR3 DNA: TGTGCCACCCAGGGACAGGGAGGTCCCTACGAGCAGTACTTC
V gene: TRBV2
D gene: TRBD1
J gene: TRBJ2-7
clone size: many

CDR3 protein: CASSSGMSEQFF
CDR3 DNA: TGTGCCAGCTCATCGGGGATGAGCGAGCAGTTCTTC
V gene: TRBV18
D gene: -
J gene: TRBJ2-1
clone size: many

CDR3 protein: CSASSSTGAYGYTF
CDR3 DNA: TGCAGTGCCAGCAGTTCTACAGGGGCCTATGGCTACACCTTC
V gene: TRBV20-1
D gene: TRBD1
J gene: TRBJ1-2
clone size: -

CDR3 protein: CASSPQGAEQYF
CDR3 DNA: TGTGCCAGCTCACCACAGGGGGCCGAGCAGTACTTC
V gene: TRBV3-1
D gene: TRBD1
J gene: TRBJ2-7
clone size: many

CDR3 protein: CASSMDRDRGAVDYGYTF
CDR3 DNA: TGTGCCAGTAGTATGGACCGGGACAGGGGGGCAGTCGACTATGGCTACACCTTC
V gene: TRBV19
D gene: TRBD1
J gene: TRBJ1-2
clone size: -

CDR3 protein: CASSPGLAGEANTGELFF
CDR3 DNA: TGTGCCAGCAGTCCAGGACTAGCGGGAGAGGCGAACACCGGGGAGCTGTTTTTT
V gene: TRBV9
D gene: TRBD2
J gene: TRBJ2-2
clone size: -

CDR3 protein: CASRGGTSGKGEQFF
CDR3 DNA: TGTGCCAGCAGGGGGGGGACTAGCGGGAAAGGTGAGCAGTTCTTC
V gene: TRBV6-1
D gene: TRBD2
J gene: TRBJ2-1
clone size: many

CDR3 protein: CASSMGPGAVRNTEAFF
CDR3 DNA: TGTGCCAGCAGCATGGGACCGGGGGCGGTAAGAAACACTGAAGCTTTCTTT
V gene: TRBV6-1
D gene: -
J gene: TRBJ1-1
clone size: -

CDR3 protein: CASTGDGDEQFF
CDR3 DNA: TGTGCCAGTACCGGGGACGGGGATGAGCAGTTCTTC
V gene: TRBV19
D gene: -
J gene: TRBJ2-1
clone size: -

CDR3 protein: CSAKGGVAYEQYF
CDR3 DNA: TGCAGTGCTAAGGGCGGAGTCGCCTACGAGCAGTACTTC
V gene: TRBV20-1
D gene: -
J gene: TRBJ2-7
clone size: many

CDR3 protein: CASSQIREPTYEQYF
CDR3 DNA: TGCGCCAGCAGCCAAATCAGGGAACCAACCTACGAGCAGTACTTC
V gene: TRBV4-1
D gene: -
J gene: TRBJ2-7
clone size: many

CDR3 protein: CSAKLIAPRGADTQYF
CDR3 DNA: TGCAGTGCTAAACTAATCGCCCCTAGGGGCGCAGATACGCAGTATTTT
V gene: TRBV20-1
D gene: -
J gene: TRBJ2-3
clone size: many